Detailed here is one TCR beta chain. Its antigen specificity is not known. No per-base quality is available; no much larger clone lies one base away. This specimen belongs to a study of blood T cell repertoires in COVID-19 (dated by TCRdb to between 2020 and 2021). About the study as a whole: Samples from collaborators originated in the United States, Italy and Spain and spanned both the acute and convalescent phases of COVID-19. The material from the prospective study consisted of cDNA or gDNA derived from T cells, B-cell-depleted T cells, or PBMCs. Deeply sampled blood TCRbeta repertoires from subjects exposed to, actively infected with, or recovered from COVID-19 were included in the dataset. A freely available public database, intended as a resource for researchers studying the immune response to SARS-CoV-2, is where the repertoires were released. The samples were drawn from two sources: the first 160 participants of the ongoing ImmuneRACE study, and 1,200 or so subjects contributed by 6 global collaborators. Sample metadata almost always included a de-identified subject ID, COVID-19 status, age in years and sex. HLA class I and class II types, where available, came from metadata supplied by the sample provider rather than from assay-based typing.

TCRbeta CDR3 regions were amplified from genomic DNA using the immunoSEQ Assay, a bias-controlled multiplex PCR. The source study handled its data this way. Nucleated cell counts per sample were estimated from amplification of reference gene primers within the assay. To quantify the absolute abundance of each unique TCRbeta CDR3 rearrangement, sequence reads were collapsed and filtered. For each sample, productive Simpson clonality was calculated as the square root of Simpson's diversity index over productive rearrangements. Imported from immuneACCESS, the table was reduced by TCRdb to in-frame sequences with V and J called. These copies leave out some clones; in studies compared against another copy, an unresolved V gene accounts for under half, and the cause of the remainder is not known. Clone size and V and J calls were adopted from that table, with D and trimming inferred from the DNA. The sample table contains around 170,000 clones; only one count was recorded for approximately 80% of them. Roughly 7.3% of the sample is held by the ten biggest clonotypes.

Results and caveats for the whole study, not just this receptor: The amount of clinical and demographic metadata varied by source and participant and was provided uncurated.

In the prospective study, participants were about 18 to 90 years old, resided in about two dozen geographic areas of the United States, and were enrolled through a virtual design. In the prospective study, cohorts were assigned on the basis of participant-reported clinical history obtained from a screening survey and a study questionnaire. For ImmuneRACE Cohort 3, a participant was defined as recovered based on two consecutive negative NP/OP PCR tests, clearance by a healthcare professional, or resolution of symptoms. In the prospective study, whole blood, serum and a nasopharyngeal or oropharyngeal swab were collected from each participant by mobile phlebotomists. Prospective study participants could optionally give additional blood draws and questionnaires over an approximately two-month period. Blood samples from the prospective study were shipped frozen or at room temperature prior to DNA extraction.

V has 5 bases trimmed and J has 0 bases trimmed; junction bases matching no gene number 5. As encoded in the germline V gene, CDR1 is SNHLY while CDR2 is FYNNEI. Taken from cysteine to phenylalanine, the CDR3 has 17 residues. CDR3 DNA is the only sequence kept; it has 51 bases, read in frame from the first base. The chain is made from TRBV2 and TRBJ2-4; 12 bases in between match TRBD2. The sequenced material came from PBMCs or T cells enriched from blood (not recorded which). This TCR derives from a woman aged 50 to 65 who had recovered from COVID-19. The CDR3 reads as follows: CASSRLAGEIAKNIQYF. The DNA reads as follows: TGTGCCAGCAGTCGACTAGCGGGGGAAATAGCCAAAAACATTCAGTACTTC.